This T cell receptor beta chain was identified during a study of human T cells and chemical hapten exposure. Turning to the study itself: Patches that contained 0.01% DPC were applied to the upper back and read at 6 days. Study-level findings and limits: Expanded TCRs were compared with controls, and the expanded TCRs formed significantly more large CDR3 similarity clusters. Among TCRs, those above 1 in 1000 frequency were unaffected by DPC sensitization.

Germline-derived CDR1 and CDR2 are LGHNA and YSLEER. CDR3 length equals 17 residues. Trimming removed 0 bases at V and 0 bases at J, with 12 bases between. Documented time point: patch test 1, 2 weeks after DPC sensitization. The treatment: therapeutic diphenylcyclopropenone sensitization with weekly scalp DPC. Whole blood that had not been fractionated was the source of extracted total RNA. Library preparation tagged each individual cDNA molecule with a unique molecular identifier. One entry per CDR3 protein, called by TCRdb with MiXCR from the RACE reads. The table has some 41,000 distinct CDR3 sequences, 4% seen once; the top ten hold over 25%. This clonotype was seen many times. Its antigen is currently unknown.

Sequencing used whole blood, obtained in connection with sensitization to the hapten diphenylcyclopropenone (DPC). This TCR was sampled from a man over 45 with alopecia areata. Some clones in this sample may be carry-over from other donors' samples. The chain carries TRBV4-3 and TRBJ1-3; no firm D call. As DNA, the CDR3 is TGCGCCAGCAGCCAAGAGAGTCTCAGGTCCTCTGGAAACACCATATATTTT. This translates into CASSQESLRSSGNTIYF.